The present T cell receptor beta chain was sequenced within a study of blood T cell repertoires in COVID-19. Background on the study: The United States, Italy and Spain supplied acute and convalescent COVID-19 samples. The cDNA or gDNA used as material had been derived from T cells, B-cell-depleted T cells, or PBMCs.

This clone was counted a single time. As handled by the study authors: The authors estimated nucleated cell counts from reference gene primer amplification. Clones were read by immunoSEQ multiplex PCR, and TCRdb kept only the in-frame ones, dropping some. V and J calls and clone size follow that table, whereas D and trimming were derived from the DNA. The data hold just over 650,000 clones, with 85% to 90% observed a single time. The sample consisted of peripheral blood. The receptor was isolated from a woman between 18 and 29 years old with acute or convalescent COVID-19.

Written as DNA, the CDR3 is TGTGCCAGCACCCGAACGACAGGGGCAGGAGATACGCAGTATTTT. This codes for CASTRTTGAGDTQYF. The V and J genes are TRBV2 and TRBJ2-3; 8 bases agree with TRBD1. V trimming: 7 bases; J trimming: 5 bases; junction bases outside the gene matches: 11. CDR3 size: 15 residues. Germline values: CDR1 SNHLY, CDR2 FYNNEI.